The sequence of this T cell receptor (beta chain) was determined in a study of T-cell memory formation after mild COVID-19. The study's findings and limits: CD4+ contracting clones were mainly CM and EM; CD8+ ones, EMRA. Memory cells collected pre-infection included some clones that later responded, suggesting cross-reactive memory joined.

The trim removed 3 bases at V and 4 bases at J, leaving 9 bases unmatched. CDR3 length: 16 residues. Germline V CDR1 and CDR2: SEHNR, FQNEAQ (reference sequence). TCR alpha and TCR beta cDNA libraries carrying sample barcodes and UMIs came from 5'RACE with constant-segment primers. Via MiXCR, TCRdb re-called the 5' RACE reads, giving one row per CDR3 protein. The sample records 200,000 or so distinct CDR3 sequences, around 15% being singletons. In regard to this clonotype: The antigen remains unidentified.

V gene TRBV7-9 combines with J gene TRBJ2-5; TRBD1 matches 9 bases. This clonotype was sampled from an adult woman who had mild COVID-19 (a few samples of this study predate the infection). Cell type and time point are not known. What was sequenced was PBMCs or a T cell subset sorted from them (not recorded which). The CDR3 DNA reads TGTGCCAGCAGCTTGTATCGGACAGGGGAACGAGAGACCCAGTACTTC. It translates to CASSLYRTGERETQYF.